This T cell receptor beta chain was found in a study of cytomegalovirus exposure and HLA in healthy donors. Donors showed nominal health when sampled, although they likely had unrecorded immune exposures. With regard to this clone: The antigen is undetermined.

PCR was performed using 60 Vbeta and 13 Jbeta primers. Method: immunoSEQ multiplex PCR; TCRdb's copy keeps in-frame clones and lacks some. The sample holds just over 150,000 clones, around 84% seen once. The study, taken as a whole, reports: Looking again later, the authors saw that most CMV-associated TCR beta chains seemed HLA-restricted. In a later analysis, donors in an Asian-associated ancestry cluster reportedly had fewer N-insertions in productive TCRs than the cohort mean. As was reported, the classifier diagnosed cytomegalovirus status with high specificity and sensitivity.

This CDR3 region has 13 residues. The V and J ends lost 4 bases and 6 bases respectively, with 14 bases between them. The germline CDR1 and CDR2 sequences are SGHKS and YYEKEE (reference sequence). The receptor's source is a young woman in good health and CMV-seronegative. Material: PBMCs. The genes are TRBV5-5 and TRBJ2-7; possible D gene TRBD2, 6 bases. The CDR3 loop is CASSRPMGGEQYF. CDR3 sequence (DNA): TGTGCCAGCAGCCGACCGATGGGGGGCGAGCAGTACTTC. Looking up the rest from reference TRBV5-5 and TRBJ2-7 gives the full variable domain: DAGVTQSPTHLIKTRGQQVTLRCSPISGHKSVSWYQQVLGQGPQFIFQYYEKEERGRGNFPDRFSARQFPNYSSELNVNALLLGDSALYLCASSRPMGGEQYFGPGTRLTVT.